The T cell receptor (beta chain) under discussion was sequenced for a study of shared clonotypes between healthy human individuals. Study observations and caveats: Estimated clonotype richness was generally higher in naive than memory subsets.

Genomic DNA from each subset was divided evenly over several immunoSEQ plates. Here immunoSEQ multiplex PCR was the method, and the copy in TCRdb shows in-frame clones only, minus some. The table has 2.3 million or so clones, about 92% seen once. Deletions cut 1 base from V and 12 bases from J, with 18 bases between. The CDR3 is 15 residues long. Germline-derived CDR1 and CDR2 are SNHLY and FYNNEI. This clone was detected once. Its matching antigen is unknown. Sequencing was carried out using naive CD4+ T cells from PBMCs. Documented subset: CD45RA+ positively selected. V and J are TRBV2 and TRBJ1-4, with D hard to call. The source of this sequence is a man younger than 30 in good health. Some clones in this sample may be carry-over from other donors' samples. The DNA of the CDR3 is TGTGCCAGCAGTGAAGAGGCAGCAGCCCTCGGAGAACTGTTTTTT. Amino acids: CASSEEAAALGELFF.